This T cell receptor (beta chain) was captured in a study of naive and memory T cell subsets. The study's findings and limits: Naive repertoires, especially CD8, held a few larger clonotypes, possibly memory cells re-expressing CD45RA. Over 95% of naive TCR sequences appeared only once, unlike memory subsets. TCR abundance followed a power law differing between naive and memory subsets.

The beta constant-region primer was an equimolar mix of two oligonucleotides covering TRBC1 and TRBC2. Four rounds of PCR amplified the ligated cDNA using nested alpha and beta constant-region primers plus SP2. The cDNA 3' end received a ligated single-stranded oligonucleotide carrying the SP2 primer and a 12-nucleotide UMI. TCRdb used MiXCR to reprocess the UMI-ligation and nested PCR reads, holding one entry per CDR3 protein. The table lists fewer than 150,000 distinct CDR3 sequences, about 20% of them singletons, with 0.6% to 0.7% in the top ten. This clonotype was counted only a few times. Its target is not known. The CDR3 covers 14 residues. V shed 5 bases and J shed 5 bases, with 15 bases lying between them. Germline lookup yields CDR1 LNHNV and CDR2 YYDKDF (reference sequence). CMV status came from CD4+ T cell IFNgamma after overnight CMV lysate stimulation of fresh PBMCs.

The gene calls are TRBV15 and TRBJ1-2; maybe TRBD1 (6 bases). The source material was naive CD8+ T cells from blood. This receptor was taken from a human donor in good health. The CDR3 coding sequence is TGTGCCACCAGCGCTCGGACAGTAGATTATGGCTACACCTTC. Protein: CATSARTVDYGYTF.